These 32 T cell receptor beta chains came from one sample sequenced in a study of T cells in narcolepsy. Sequencing used immunoSEQ multiplex PCR; TCRdb keeps in-frame clones, though not all of them. Among around 27,000 clones, approximately 80% were seen once, and the ten largest hold more than 0.95%. Material for sequencing was CD45RA- memory CD4+ T cells from PBMCs. The receptors shown here come from a human donor with narcolepsy.

The chain carries TRBV6-6 and TRBJ2-7; 9 positions agree with TRBD1. The CDR3 consists of 16 residues. Germline values: CDR1 MNHNY, CDR2 SVGAGI (reference sequence). After removal of 2 bases from V and 2 bases from J, the junction contained 7 bases not matched to a gene. CDR3 region: CASSYGTGFGPYEQYF. Written as DNA, the CDR3 is TGTGCCAGCAGTTACGGGACAGGGTTCGGCCCCTACGAGCAGTACTTC.

The chain is built from TRBV10-3 and TRBJ2-5, with TRBD1 matching over 7 bases. Germline V gene lookup returns CDR1 ENHRY and CDR2 SYGVKD. Trimming cost V 11 bases and J 2 bases; bases outside gene matches: 8. CDR3 length equals 13 residues. CDR3 region: CAVSRQGQETQYF. DNA for the CDR3: TGTGCCGTCTCCAGACAGGGTCAAGAGACCCAGTACTTC.

J is TRBJ1-2 and V is TRBV28; TRBD1 matches at 8 bases. V lost 5 bases and J lost 10; bases outside the gene matches: 15. The CDR3 consists of 15 residues. The V gene's germline CDR1 is MDHEN and CDR2 SYDVKM. CDR3 sequence: CASSRQGATAGSYTF. The CDR3 nucleotides are TGTGCCAGCAGTCGCCAGGGGGCCACCGCCGGCTCCTACACCTTC.

The rearrangement uses TRBV2 and TRBJ1-1; 10 bases line up with TRBD1. This CDR3 contains 17 residues. Germline assignment: CDR1 SNHLY and CDR2 FYNNEI. Trimming removed 11 bases from V and 0 bases from J; junction bases left unmatched: 15. The DNA for the CDR3 is TGTGCCGATTTAGACAGGGGGCGACTGTTTTTGAACACTGAAGCTTTCTTT. Its translation: CADLDRGRLFLNTEAFF. The complete variable domain, with remaining parts taken from reference TRBV2 and TRBJ1-1, reads EPEVTQTPSHQVTQMGQEVILRCVPISNHLYFYWYRQILGQKVEFLVSFYNNEISEKSEIFDDQFSVERPDGSNFTLKIRSTKLEDSAMYFCADLDRGRLFLNTEAFFGQGTRLTVV.

V usage is TRBV18 and J usage is TRBJ1-2; no clear D gene. Germline assignment: CDR1 KGHSH and CDR2 LQKENI. This CDR3 comprises 12 residues. The V end lost 4 bases, the J end lost 4 bases, and 7 bases lay between the germline ends. Written as DNA, the CDR3 is TGTGCCAGCTCACTGCAGACCTATGGCTACACCTTC. This sequence encodes CASSLQTYGYTF. The variable domain in full, with the rest retrieved from reference TRBV18 and TRBJ1-2, is NAGVMQNPRHLVRRRGQEARLRCSPMKGHSHVYWYRQLPEEGLKFMVYLQKENIIDESGMPKERFSAEFPKEGPSILRIQQVVRGDSAAYFCASSLQTYGYTFGSGTRLTVV.

V and J are TRBV28 and TRBJ2-2; 9 bases agree with TRBD2. J gave up 5 bases and V 7 bases, and 11 bases lay outside the gene matches. The length of the CDR3 is 16 residues. Germline values: CDR1 MDHEN, CDR2 SYDVKM. The CDR3 loop reads CASKTGTSPLTGELFF. CDR3 bases: TGTGCCAGCAAGACCGGGACTAGCCCTTTAACCGGGGAGCTGTTTTTT. The complete variable domain, with remaining parts taken from reference TRBV28 and TRBJ2-2, reads DVKVTQSSRYLVKRTGEKVFLECVQDMDHENMFWYRQDPGLGLRLIYFSYDVKMKEKGDIPEGYSVSREKKERFSLILESASTNQTSMYLCASKTGTSPLTGELFFGEGSRLTVL.

J is TRBJ1-2 and V is TRBV28; 7 bases line up with TRBD1. The CDR3 loop spans 14 amino acids. Trimming at V came to 11 bases and at J to 0 bases, leaving 9 bases not matched to a gene. Germline V gives CDR1 MDHEN, CDR2 SYDVKM. The CDR3 loop is CALRDSRSNYGYTF. For the CDR3, the DNA is TGTGCCCTAAGGGACAGTCGATCTAACTATGGCTACACCTTC.

V gene TRBV6-1 combines with J gene TRBJ1-4; 8 bases agree with TRBD1. Looked up from germline, CDR1 is MNHNS and CDR2 is SASEGT. The length of the CDR3 is 14 residues. The V and J ends lost 4 bases and 5 bases, in that order; junction bases with no gene match: 3. CDR3 amino acids: CASSAGGKNEKLFF. The CDR3 DNA reads TGTGCCAGCAGTGCAGGGGGCAAAAATGAAAAACTGTTTTTT.

With respect to this clone: Being one base from a much bigger clone, this may be a read error. The chain couples TRBV4-2 to TRBJ2-7; 8 nucleotides agree with TRBD2. The CDR3 spans 16 residues. Trimming took 0 bases from V and 2 from J; bases not matched to a gene: 6. Germline CDR1 reads LGHNA; CDR2 reads YNFKEQ. The CDR3 sequence is CASSQDLGLATYEQYF. The CDR3 nucleotides are TGTGCCAGCAGCCAAGATCTCGGACTAGCCACCTACGAGCAGTACTTC.

A few counts support this clone. This chain joins TRBV10-2 and TRBJ2-3, with 9 bases identical to TRBD2. This CDR3 spans 17 amino acids. CDR1 WSHSY and CDR2 SAAADI come from the germline V gene. V was clipped by 5 bases and J by 4 bases; unmatched bases: 13. The CDR3 region has the DNA TGCGCCAGCAGTTACTACCATAGCGGGAGTGGCTCAGATACGCAGTATTTT. Amino acids: CASSYYHSGSGSDTQYF.

The chain combines TRBV5-1 with TRBJ1-2; 9 nucleotides agree with TRBD1. The CDR3 sequence is 15 residues long. Germline-derived CDR1 and CDR2 are SGHRS and YFSETQ. J lost 4 bases, V lost 2 bases, and 6 bases had no gene match. The CDR3 sequence: CASSLLDRGSYGYTF. As DNA, the CDR3 is TGCGCCAGCAGCTTATTGGACAGGGGTTCCTATGGCTACACCTTC.

The chain has TRBV6-5 and TRBJ1-2, with 9 bases that match TRBD1. Germline CDR1 and CDR2: MNHEY and SVGAGI. The length of the CDR3 is 15 residues. The J segment lost 3 bases and the V segment lost 7 bases, leaving 9 bases of the junction unmatched. The CDR3 here is CASNGLRTGDYGYTF. CDR3 in DNA: TGTGCCAGCAACGGTCTCCGGACAGGGGACTATGGCTACACCTTC.

This clone was observed a single time. This rearrangement joins TRBV6-6 to TRBJ1-2; perhaps TRBD1 as D (6 bases). The CDR3 consists of 15 residues. The germline V gene encodes CDR1 MNHNY and CDR2 SVGAGI (reference sequence). The V and J ends lost 2 bases and 1 base respectively, with 11 bases between them. The CDR3 nucleotides read TGTGCCAGCAGTTACGGTGGACAGCATAACTATGGCTACACCTTC. Protein sequence: CASSYGGQHNYGYTF.

This chain connects TRBV5-4 to TRBJ2-5; a weak D match, TRBD2 (6 bases). From germline, CDR1 is SGHNT and CDR2 YYREEE (reference sequence). The V and J ends lost 4 bases and 5 bases respectively, with 15 bases between them. This CDR3 is built from 14 residues. Here the CDR3 reads CASSRAAGLETQYF. The CDR3 DNA sequence: TGTGCCAGCAGCCGCGCGGCGGGGCTGGAGACCCAGTACTTC.

This clone was seen a handful of times. The gene calls are TRBV7-8 and TRBJ2-1; TRBD2 matches at 8 bases. Trimming at V came to 5 bases and at J to 1 base, leaving 13 bases not matched to a gene. Germline V gives CDR1 SGHVS, CDR2 FQNEAQ. The CDR3 loop spans 18 amino acids. CDR3 bases: TGTGCCAGCAGCACCTTCCTAGCGGGCACGAAGTCCTACAATGAGCAGTTCTTC. Protein product: CASSTFLAGTKSYNEQFF. Combining the CDR3 with reference TRBV7-8 and TRBJ2-1 gives the whole variable domain GAGVSQSPRYKVAKRGQDVALRCDPISGHVSLFWYQQALGQGPEFLTYFQNEAQLDKSGLPSDRFFAERPEGSVSTLKIQRTQQEDSAVYLCASSTFLAGTKSYNEQFFGPGTRLTVL.

On this clone: This specimen includes other DNA sequences encoding the same CDR3. The rearrangement links TRBV5-1 to TRBJ1-5, with a weak D call TRBD1 (5 bases). The germline gives CDR1 SGHRS, CDR2 YFSETQ. The CDR3 has 15 residues. V was shortened by 4 bases and J by 2 bases, with 13 bases between the two germline ends. The CDR3 spells CASSLRTGGNQPQHF. DNA for the CDR3: TGCGCCAGCAGCCTTCGGACGGGGGGCAATCAGCCCCAGCATTTT. The full variable domain, its missing parts supplied by reference TRBV5-1 and TRBJ1-5, is KAGVTQTPRYLIKTRGQQVTLSCSPISGHRSVSWYQQTPGQGLQFLFEYFSETQRNKGNFPGRFSGRQFSNSRSEMNVSTLELGDSALYLCASSLRTGGNQPQHFGDGTRLSIL.

This rearrangement joins TRBV7-8 to TRBJ1-3; D is unresolved. There are 18 residues in the CDR3. Germline CDR1 SGHVS, CDR2 FQNEAQ. Deletions cut 0 bases from V and 1 base from J, with 16 bases between. The CDR3 loop is CASSLASRRVGSGNTIYF. CDR3 nucleotides: TGTGCCAGCAGCTTAGCGTCGAGGAGGGTGGGATCTGGAAACACCATATATTTT.

The chain combines TRBV10-1 with TRBJ2-7; no definite D call. V was shortened by 6 bases and J by 0 bases, with 9 bases between the two germline ends. Per germline, CDR1 WNHNN and CDR2 SYGVQD (reference sequence). The CDR3 is 13 amino acids. CDR3 sequence: CASSFSNSYEQYF. In DNA form, the CDR3 reads TGCGCCAGCAGCTTCAGCAACTCCTACGAGCAGTACTTC.

The chain has TRBV19 and TRBJ2-5; tentative D call: TRBD1 (6 bases). CDR1 and CDR2 from the germline V gene are LNHDA and SQIVND (reference sequence). V was cut by 0 bases and J by 2 bases, with 10 bases left in between. The CDR3 covers 15 residues. CDR3 region: CASSIDGTTQETQYF. CDR3 DNA sequence: TGTGCCAGTAGTATAGACGGGACAACTCAAGAGACCCAGTACTTC.

The chain uses TRBV7-9 and TRBJ2-7; TRBD2 aligns across 8 bases. Germline trimming cut 7 bases from V and 4 bases from J; bases unmatched to any gene: 12. This CDR3 contains 15 residues. Germline V gives CDR1 SEHNR, CDR2 FQNEAQ (reference sequence). The CDR3 sequence is CASNRPGLGTYEQYF. In nucleotides, the CDR3 is TGTGCCAGCAACCGACCGGGACTAGGGACGTACGAGCAGTACTTC.

This rearrangement joins TRBV5-1 to TRBJ2-3; 7 positions match TRBD1. Per germline, CDR1 SGHRS and CDR2 YFSETQ. The length of the CDR3 is 15 residues. V trimming: 4 bases; J trimming: 3 bases; junction bases outside the gene matches: 8. In DNA form, the CDR3 reads TGCGCCAGCAGCCGAGACAGGGTTGGTACAGATACGCAGTATTTT. This sequence encodes CASSRDRVGTDTQYF. The full variable domain, with the rest looked up from reference TRBV5-1 and TRBJ2-3, is KAGVTQTPRYLIKTRGQQVTLSCSPISGHRSVSWYQQTPGQGLQFLFEYFSETQRNKGNFPGRFSGRQFSNSRSEMNVSTLELGDSALYLCASSRDRVGTDTQYFGPGTRLTVL.

This clone has more than one count but fewer than ten. The chain links TRBV30 to TRBJ2-7, with a possible D match to TRBD2 (7 bases). V was cut by 2 bases and J by 3 bases, with 17 bases left in between. Germline V lookup: CDR1 GTSNPN, CDR2 SVGIG (reference sequence). The CDR3 is made up of 15 amino acids. The CDR3 spells CAWSRGGGLYYEQYF. For the CDR3, the DNA is TGTGCCTGGAGTAGAGGGGGGGGACTTTACTACGAGCAGTACTTC. The entire variable domain, with the rest obtained from reference TRBV30 and TRBJ2-7, is as follows: SQTIHQWPATLVQPVGSPLSLECTVEGTSNPNLYWYRQAAGRGLQLLFYSVGIGQISSEVPQNLSASRPQDRQFILSSKKLLLSDSGFYLCAWSRGGGLYYEQYFGPGTRLTVT.

Comment on this clone: One end of the junction varies from germline; a read error may be responsible. As DNA, the CDR3 is TGCGCCAGCGCCAACTGGGGTAACCAAGAGGCCCAGTACTTC. It is translated as CASANWGNQEAQYF. V and J are TRBV5-1 and TRBJ2-5, with D unclear. The CDR3 is 14 amino acids. CDR1 and CDR2 (germline): SGHRS, YFSETQ.

This chain links TRBV28 with TRBJ2-7; D gene uncertain. Germline assignment: CDR1 MDHEN and CDR2 SYDVKM. The CDR3 sequence is 13 residues long. V was clipped by 3 bases and J by 8 bases, with 14 bases between them. The CDR3 reads CASSFSPNRQQYF. For the CDR3, the DNA is TGTGCCAGCAGTTTCTCCCCAAACCGGCAGCAGTACTTC.

V usage is TRBV18 and J usage is TRBJ2-2; no clear D. This CDR3 region has 17 residues. The V end lost 0 bases, the J end lost 1 base, and 12 bases lay between the germline ends. Per the germline V gene, CDR1 is KGHSH and CDR2 is LQKENI. The CDR3 is CASSPPSSSKNTGELFF. The CDR3 nucleotides are TGTGCCAGCTCACCACCTTCCTCCTCCAAGAACACCGGGGAGCTGTTTTTT.

The chain joins TRBV5-4 to TRBJ1-5; 7 bases align to TRBD1. The CDR3 runs to 13 residues. Germline V lookup: CDR1 SGHNT, CDR2 YYREEE (reference sequence). The V gene end was trimmed by 2 bases and the J gene end by 6 bases; junction bases not matched to a gene: 2. CDR3 nucleotides: TGTGCCAGCAGCTTACAGGGGAGTCAGCCCCAGCATTTT. Translation gives CASSLQGSQPQHF.

This chain joins TRBV2 and TRBJ1-4; no definite D call. CDR1 and CDR2 (germline): SNHLY, FYNNEI. The CDR3 spans 15 residues. Trimming removed 4 bases at V and 6 bases at J, with 15 bases between. CDR3 nucleotides: TGTGCCAGCAGTGTTCTTCGGATAGAGTATGAAAAACTGTTTTTT. Translating gives CASSVLRIEYEKLFF.

The chain recombines TRBV28 with TRBJ1-5, with D maybe TRBD1 (5 bases). Germline lookup yields CDR1 MDHEN and CDR2 SYDVKM. The V end lost 4 bases, the J end lost 1 base, and 11 bases lay between the germline ends. CDR3 length equals 15 residues. The CDR3 loop is CASSSLGGSNQPQHF. Here the CDR3 DNA reads TGTGCCAGCAGTTCCCTGGGGGGAAGCAATCAGCCCCAGCATTTT.

The chain couples TRBV19 to TRBJ1-4; TRBD1 matches 7 bases. Looked up from germline, CDR1 is LNHDA and CDR2 is SQIVND (reference sequence). The CDR3 consists of 12 residues. J was trimmed by 7 bases and V by 9 bases; bases with no gene match: 5. The CDR3 DNA reads TGTGCCAGCGAAGACAGGGCTGAAAAACTGTTTTTT. Translated: CASEDRAEKLFF.

DNA of the CDR3: TGTGCCAGCAACCTAGATAGGGGCACAGGGGAAGAAAAACTGTTTTTT. Its protein product is CASNLDRGTGEEKLFF. The V and J genes are TRBV7-8 and TRBJ1-4; TRBD1 matches 7 bases. With V trimmed by 7 bases and J by 8 bases, 16 bases remained unmatched. CDR3 size: 16 residues. CDR1 and CDR2 from the germline V gene are SGHVS and FQNEAQ.

J is TRBJ2-7 and V is TRBV5-8; maybe TRBD1 (5 bases). V lost 6 bases, J lost 9 bases, and 13 bases lay in between. The germline V gene has CDR1 SGHTS and CDR2 YDEGEE. The CDR3 loop spans 11 amino acids. The CDR3 spells CASTFRQWQYF. CDR3 nucleotide sequence: TGTGCCAGCACCTTCAGACAGTGGCAGTACTTC.

The chain recombines TRBV5-1 with TRBJ2-5, with D tentatively TRBD1 or TRBD2 (5 bases each). The CDR3 sequence is 14 residues long. V was shortened by 2 bases and J by 7 bases, with 15 bases between the two germline ends. The germline V gene has CDR1 SGHRS and CDR2 YFSETQ. CDR3 sequence: CASSLEGSGGTQYF. In DNA, the CDR3 is TGCGCCAGCAGCTTAGAGGGGAGTGGGGGGACCCAGTACTTC.